There are a few counts of the clone carrying this T cell receptor beta chain. Antigen: not known. One entry per CDR3 protein, called by TCRdb with MiXCR from the 5' RACE reads. The sample contains around 250,000 distinct CDR3 sequences, 6.5% of which appear only once. These data are taken from a study of identical twins. Study outcomes and limitations: Interpretation of the results relied on cross-sectional statistical analysis and not on following the same donors.

The CDR3 contains 14 residues. After removal of 5 bases from V and 5 bases from J, the junction contained 7 bases not matched to a gene. CDR1 and CDR2 (germline): MNHEY, SVGEGT. These data were likewise used in another study, on T cells expressing NK-cell markers. That paper notes: Restriction of the sorted population to alpha-beta TCR T cells was achieved in several experiments with an anti-gamma-delta TCR antibody.

The material sequenced was CD8+ T cells sorted from blood. The sequence was collected from a woman younger than 30 in good health. J is TRBJ2-7 and V is TRBV6-2 or TRBV6-3, with 9 bases lining up with TRBD2. CDR3 amino acids: CASSISGSGNEQYF. The CDR3 region has the DNA TGTGCCAGCAGTATTAGCGGGAGTGGCAACGAGCAGTACTTC.